This T cell receptor (beta chain) was captured in a study of T cell repertoires in cytomegalovirus infection. Notes on the study in general: HLA-C-restricted CMV-specific TCR beta clonotypes prevailed in the ex vivo response.

Trimming took 2 bases from V and 2 from J, leaving 9 bases between them. This CDR3 spans 14 amino acids. Germline CDR1 is MNHEY and CDR2 is SVGEGT. This clonotype was recorded a few times. The antigen remains undetermined. One entry per CDR3 protein results from TCRdb running MiXCR on the reads. Of roughly 160,000 distinct CDR3 sequences detected, roughly 20% appear once; the ten largest clones hold 20% to 30%. The TCR comes from a human donor in good health (CMV status not recorded). Some clones in this sample may be carry-over from other donors' samples. The V and J genes are TRBV6-2 or TRBV6-3 and TRBJ1-2; D not certain. The sample was CD8+ T cells from cultured PBMCs, taken from culture after CMV antigen stimulation. This chain's CDR3 is CASSYPRQNYGYTF. The CDR3 nucleotides read TGTGCCAGCAGTTACCCGCGCCAGAACTATGGCTACACCTTC.